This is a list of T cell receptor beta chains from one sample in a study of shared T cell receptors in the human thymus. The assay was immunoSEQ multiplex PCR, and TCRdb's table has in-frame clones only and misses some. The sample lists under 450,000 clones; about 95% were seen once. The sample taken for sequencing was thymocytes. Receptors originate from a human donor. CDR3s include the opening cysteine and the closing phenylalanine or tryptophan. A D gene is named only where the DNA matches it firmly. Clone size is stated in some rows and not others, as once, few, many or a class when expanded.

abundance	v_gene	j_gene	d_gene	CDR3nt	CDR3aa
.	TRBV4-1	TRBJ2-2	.	TGCGCCAGCAGCCAAGATTCGAGGAACACCGGGGAGCTGTTTTTT	CASSQDSRNTGELFF
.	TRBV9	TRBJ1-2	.	TGTGCCAGCAGCACGGCGGACAGTCCAGCTAACTATGGCTACACCTTC	CASSTADSPANYGYTF
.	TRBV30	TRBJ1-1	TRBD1	TGTGCCTGGAGTGTAATCAGGGGGACTGAAGCTTTCTTT	CAWSVIRGTEAFF
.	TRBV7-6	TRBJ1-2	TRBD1	TGTGCCAGCAGCGGCACTCCGGGACAGGGTAGGGGAATCGGCTACACCTTC	CASSGTPGQGRGIGYTF
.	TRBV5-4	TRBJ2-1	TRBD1	TGTGCCAGCAGCTCCAACCCCAACAGGGGGCGGTCATACAATGAGCAGTTCTTC	CASSSNPNRGRSYNEQFF
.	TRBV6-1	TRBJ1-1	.	TGTGCCGCTGCCGGGACCGCCAAAAGAAACACTGAAGCTTTCTTT	CAAAGTAKRNTEAFF
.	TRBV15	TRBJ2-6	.	TGTGCCACCAGCAGAGAGGAGGGGCTGGCTGGGGCCAACGTCCTGACTTTC	CATSREEGLAGANVLTF
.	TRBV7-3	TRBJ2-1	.	TGTGCCAGCAGATTTCAGGGGGGCAGGAGACAGGGCAATGAGCAGTTCTTC	CASRFQGGRRQGNEQFF
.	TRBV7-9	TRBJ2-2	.	TGTGCCAGCAGCTACCCTCTCTCCCCTTCTAGACAGGACGCCGGGGAGCTGTTTTTT	CASSYPLSPSRQDAGELFF
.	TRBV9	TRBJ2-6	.	TGTGCCAGCAGCGTGGTTTTGGGAGGATCTGGGGCCAACGTCCTGACTTTC	CASSVVLGGSGANVLTF
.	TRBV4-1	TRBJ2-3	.	TGCGCCAGCAGCCACTGGCTAGCCAAACCCACAGATACGCAGTATTTT	CASSHWLAKPTDTQYF
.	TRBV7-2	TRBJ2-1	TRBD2	TGTGCCAGCAGCCCCCGGACTAGCAATGAGCAGTTCTTC	CASSPRTSNEQFF
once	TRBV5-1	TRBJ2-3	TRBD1	TGCGCCAGCAGCTATAACAGGGGTCTCTGGACACAGGATACGCAGTATTTT	CASSYNRGLWTQDTQYF
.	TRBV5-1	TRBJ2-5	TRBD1	TGCGCCAGCAGCTTGACAACCAGGGGGCGCAGGGAGACCCAGTACTTC	CASSLTTRGRRETQYF
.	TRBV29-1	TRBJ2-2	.	TGCAGCGCCATGGTAAAAGGGACTCCAACCGGGGAGCTGTTTTTT	CSAMVKGTPTGELFF
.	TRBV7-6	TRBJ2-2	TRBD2	TGTGCCAGCAGCCTCTCGATAGCGGGAGGGCCGGGTGGCACCGGGGAGCTGTTTTTT	CASSLSIAGGPGGTGELFF
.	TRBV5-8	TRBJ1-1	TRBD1	TGTGCCAGCAGCTTGGTAGGGGGCTATGAAGCTTTCTTT	CASSLVGGYEAFF
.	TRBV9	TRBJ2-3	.	TGTGCCAGCAGCGTCAGCGGAAGGGATTACACAGATACGCAGTATTTT	CASSVSGRDYTDTQYF
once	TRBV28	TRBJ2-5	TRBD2	TGTGCCAGCAGTTTAGGGCTAGCGGGAGGGCCGAAGAGACAAGAGACCCAGTACTTC	CASSLGLAGGPKRQETQYF
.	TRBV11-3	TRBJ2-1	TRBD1	TGTGCCAGCAGCTTAGTGGGGCAGGGGGCACAGGATGAGCAGTTCTTC	CASSLVGQGAQDEQFF
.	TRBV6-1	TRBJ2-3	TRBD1	TGTGCCAGCAGTGCCCGCTACAGGGGGCAAGCAGATACGCAGTATTTT	CASSARYRGQADTQYF
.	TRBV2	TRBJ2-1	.	TGTGCCAGCAGTGTAGGGACTTTGAGCTCCTACAATGAGCAGTTCTTC	CASSVGTLSSYNEQFF
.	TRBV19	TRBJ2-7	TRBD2	TGTGCCAGTAGGAGGAGCTTCATAGCGGGTACGAGCTACGAGCAGTACTTC	CASRRSFIAGTSYEQYF
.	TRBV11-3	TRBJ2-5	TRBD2	TGTGCCAGCAGCTCAACTAGCGGCCAAGAGACCCAGTACTTC	CASSSTSGQETQYF
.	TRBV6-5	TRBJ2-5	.	TGTGCCAGCAGTTACTCGGTTGGTAGCCGAGAGACCCAGTACTTC	CASSYSVGSRETQYF
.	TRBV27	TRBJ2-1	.	TGTGCCAGCAGCTGGCGGAATGAGCAGTTCTTC	CASSWRNEQFF
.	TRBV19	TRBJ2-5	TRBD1	TGTGCCAGTAGTGCTGACCTACAGGGGAAGAAGACCCAGTACTTC	CASSADLQGKKTQYF
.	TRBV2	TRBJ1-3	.	TGTGCCAGCAGCCGGGATCCCTCTGGAAACACCATATATTTT	CASSRDPSGNTIYF
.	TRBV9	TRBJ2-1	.	TGTGCCAGCCACACGGAAGAATCCCACAATGAGCAGTTCTTC	CASHTEESHNEQFF
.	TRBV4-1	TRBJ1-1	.	TGCGCCAGCAGCACCAGACAGAAGAACACTGAAGCTTTCTTT	CASSTRQKNTEAFF
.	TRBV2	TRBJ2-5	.	TGTGCCAGCAGGGGGACCCAGTACTTC	CASRGTQYF
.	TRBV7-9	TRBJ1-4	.	TGTGCCAGCAGCTTAGTCGACATATATGCAACTAATGAAAAACTGTTTTTT	CASSLVDIYATNEKLFF
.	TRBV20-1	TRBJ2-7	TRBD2	TGCAGTGCCCCGGGGGGCTACGAGCAGTACTTC	CSAPGGYEQYF
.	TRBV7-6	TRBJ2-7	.	TGTGCCAGCAGCCCACCTTCTCTAAGCGGAGGTTACGAGCAGTACTTC	CASSPPSLSGGYEQYF
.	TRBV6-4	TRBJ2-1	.	TGTGCCAGCAGTGACGGGGGGGCCCAGTTCTTC	CASSDGGAQFF
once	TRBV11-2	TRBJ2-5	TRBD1	TGTGCCAGCAGCTGTCCCGGGACAGGGGGCGAGGAGACCCAGTACTTC	CASSCPGTGGEETQYF
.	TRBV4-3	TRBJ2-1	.	TGCGCCAGCAGCCGAGGAATGGGTGAGCAGTTCTTC	CASSRGMGEQFF
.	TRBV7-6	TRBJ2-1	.	TGTGCCAGCAGCTTAGCCTTAGAGAAGACCTACAATGAGCAGTTCTTC	CASSLALEKTYNEQFF
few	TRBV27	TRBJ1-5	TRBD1	TGTGCCAGCAGTACACGACACAGGGACAGCCTTGATGTCGGCAATCAGCCCCAGCATTTT	CASSTRHRDSLDVGNQPQHF
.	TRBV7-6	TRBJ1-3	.	TGTGCCAGCAGCTCCTCGGACAGAAACTTCTCTGGAAACACCATATATTTT	CASSSSDRNFSGNTIYF
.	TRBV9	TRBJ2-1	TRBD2	TGTGCCAGCAGCGTAGCTCCGCTAGCGGGAGCCTACAATGAGCAGTTCTTC	CASSVAPLAGAYNEQFF
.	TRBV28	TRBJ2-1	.	TGTGCCAGCAGTTTAGTGGGGGGTTGGGGTGAGCAGTTCTTC	CASSLVGGWGEQFF
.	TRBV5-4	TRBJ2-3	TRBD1	TGTGCCAGCCGGTGGACAGGGGGACCAGATACGCAGTATTTT	CASRWTGGPDTQYF
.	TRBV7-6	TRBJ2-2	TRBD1	TGTGCCAGCTCGAAACGGGACAGAAGCACCGGGGAGCTGTTTTTT	CASSKRDRSTGELFF
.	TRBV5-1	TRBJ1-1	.	TGCGCCAGCAGCGCCAGGGGTCTACCTGAAGCTTTCTTT	CASSARGLPEAFF
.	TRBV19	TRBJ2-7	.	TGTGCCAGTAGTTCGGGACGGATCCCCCGGTTGGACGAGCAGTACTTC	CASSSGRIPRLDEQYF
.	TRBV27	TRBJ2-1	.	TGTGCCAGCAGCGGTCGGGGATTCTACAATGAGCAGTTCTTC	CASSGRGFYNEQFF
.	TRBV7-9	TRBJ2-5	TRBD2	TGTGCCAGCAGCTTAAAACTAGCGGGGCCACAAGTCCAAGAGACCCAGTACTTC	CASSLKLAGPQVQETQYF
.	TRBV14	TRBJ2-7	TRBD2	TGTGCCAGCAGCCAACGTAGCGGGAGGTCCTACGAGCAGTACTTC	CASSQRSGRSYEQYF
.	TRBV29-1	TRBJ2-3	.	TGCAGCGTTGAGGAGCCCACAGGGCCAGATACGCAGTATTTT	CSVEEPTGPDTQYF
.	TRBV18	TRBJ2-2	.	TGTGCCAGCTCACCTTTACGTAAAAGCACCGGGGAGCTGTTTTTT	CASSPLRKSTGELFF
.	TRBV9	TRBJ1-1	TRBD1	TGTGCCAGCAGCGTAATGACAGGGAGGGACACTGAAGCTTTCTTT	CASSVMTGRDTEAFF
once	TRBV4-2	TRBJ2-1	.	TGTGCCAGCAGCCAAGATAGAGGGGAGCTCAACAATGAGCAGTTCTTC	CASSQDRGELNNEQFF
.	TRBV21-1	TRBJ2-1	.	TGTGCCAGCAGCCCCCGGGAGCCCCAGGCCTACAATGAGCAGTTCTTC	CASSPREPQAYNEQFF
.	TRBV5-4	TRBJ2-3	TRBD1	TGTGCCAGCAGCGGCCTGGACAGGGCCTGCGATACGCAGTATTTT	CASSGLDRACDTQYF
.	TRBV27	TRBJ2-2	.	TGTGCCAGCAGTGTACAGGGACCGAACACCGGGGAGCTGTTTTTT	CASSVQGPNTGELFF
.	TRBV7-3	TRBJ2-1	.	TGTGCCAGCAGCTGGTTGCCCTACAATGAGCAGTTCTTC	CASSWLPYNEQFF